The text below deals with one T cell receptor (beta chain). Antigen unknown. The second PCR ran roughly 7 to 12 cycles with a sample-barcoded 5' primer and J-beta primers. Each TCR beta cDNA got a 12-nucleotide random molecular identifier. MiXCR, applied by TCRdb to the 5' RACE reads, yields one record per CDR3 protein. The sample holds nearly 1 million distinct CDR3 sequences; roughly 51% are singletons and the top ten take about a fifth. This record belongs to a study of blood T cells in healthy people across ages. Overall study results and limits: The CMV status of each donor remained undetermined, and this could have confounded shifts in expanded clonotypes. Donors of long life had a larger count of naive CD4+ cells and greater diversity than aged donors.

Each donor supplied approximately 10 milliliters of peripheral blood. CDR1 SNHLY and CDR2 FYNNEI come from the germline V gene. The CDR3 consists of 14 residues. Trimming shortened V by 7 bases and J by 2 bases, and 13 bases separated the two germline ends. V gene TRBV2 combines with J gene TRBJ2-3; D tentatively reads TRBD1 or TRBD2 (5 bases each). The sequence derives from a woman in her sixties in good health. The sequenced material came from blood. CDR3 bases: TGTGCCAGCACTCGGGGACCGAACACAGATACGCAGTATTTT. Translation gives CASTRGPNTDTQYF. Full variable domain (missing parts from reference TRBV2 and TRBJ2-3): EPEVTQTPSHQVTQMGQEVILRCVPISNHLYFYWYRQILGQKVEFLVSFYNNEISEKSEIFDDQFSVERPDGSNFTLKIRSTKLEDSAMYFCASTRGPNTDTQYFGPGTRLTVL.